One sample yielded the 26 T cell receptor beta chains listed below, sequenced in a study of blood T cell repertoires in COVID-19. Clones were read by immunoSEQ multiplex PCR, and TCRdb kept only the in-frame ones, dropping some. The sample holds roughly 250,000 clones, about 90% seen once. The sequenced material came from PBMCs or T cells enriched from blood (not recorded which). Receptors originate from a human donor in a cohort exposed to, infected with or recovered from COVID-19 (not recorded which). The donor label of this sample is uncertain.

The genes are TRBV2 and TRBJ1-5; D ambiguous. The germline gives CDR1 SNHLY, CDR2 FYNNEI. V was trimmed by 4 bases and J by 4 bases, leaving 8 bases between them. The CDR3 consists of 13 residues. This CDR3 is CASSGAGNQPQHF. The CDR3 coding sequence is TGTGCCAGCAGTGGGGCAGGAAATCAGCCCCAGCATTTT. Combining the CDR3 with reference TRBV2 and TRBJ1-5 gives the whole variable domain EPEVTQTPSHQVTQMGQEVILRCVPISNHLYFYWYRQILGQKVEFLVSFYNNEISEKSEIFDDQFSVERPDGSNFTLKIRSTKLEDSAMYFCASSGAGNQPQHFGDGTRLSIL.

J is TRBJ1-2 and V is TRBV3-1 (or the pseudogene TRBV3-2); a possible D gene is TRBD1 (6 bases). This CDR3 has 14 residues. V lost 4 bases and J 4 bases, leaving 13 bases between the germline ends. Germline V gives CDR1 LGHDT, CDR2 YNNKEL (reference sequence). CDR3 amino acids: CASSPQGQPYGYTF. CDR3 nucleotide sequence: TGTGCCAGCAGCCCGCAGGGGCAGCCCTATGGCTACACCTTC.

The chain employs TRBV18 and TRBJ2-7; D perhaps matches TRBD2 (5 bases). V was cut by 3 bases and J by 3 bases, with 9 bases left in between. The germline gives CDR1 KGHSH, CDR2 LQKENI. This CDR3 is 13 amino acids long. The CDR3 here is CASSPPGDYEQYF. Written as DNA, the CDR3 is TGTGCCAGCTCACCCCCCGGGGACTACGAGCAGTACTTC.

CDR3 in amino acids: CASSQGLTGFMNTEAFF. The CDR3 region has the DNA TGCGCCAGCAGCCAAGGGTTGACAGGGTTTATGAACACTGAAGCTTTCTTT. V is TRBV4-3 and J is TRBJ1-1, with 7 bases that match TRBD1. The CDR3 length is 17 residues. With V trimmed by 1 base and J by 0 bases, 8 bases remained unmatched. Germline V CDR1 and CDR2: LGHNA, YSLEER.

This sequence joins TRBV7-9 and TRBJ1-1; TRBD1 matches 7 bases. The CDR3 is made up of 16 amino acids. Germline loops: CDR1 SEHNR, CDR2 FQNEAQ (reference sequence). After removal of 5 bases from V and 1 base from J, the junction contained 10 bases not matched to a gene. The CDR3 region is CASSGPGTAPNTEAFF. DNA of the CDR3: TGTGCCAGCAGCGGCCCCGGGACAGCGCCGAACACTGAAGCTTTCTTT.

This chain joins TRBV19 and TRBJ2-5; perhaps TRBD2 as D (5 bases). Germline V gene lookup returns CDR1 LNHDA and CDR2 SQIVND (reference sequence). The CDR3 totals 16 residues. Trimming removed 5 bases from V and 1 base from J, with 17 bases in between. CDR3 coding DNA: TGTGCCAGTAGTCCCTCCCGAGCGGTGACCCAAGAGACCCAGTACTTC. Protein: CASSPSRAVTQETQYF. Supplemented by reference TRBV19 and TRBJ2-5, the full variable domain reads DGGITQSPKYLFRKEGQNVTLSCEQNLNHDAMYWYRQDPGQGLRLIYYSQIVNDFQKGDIAEGYSVSREKKESFPLTVTSAQKNPTAFYLCASSPSRAVTQETQYFGPGTRLLVL.

This clone has a single count. J is TRBJ2-7 and V is TRBV10-1, with a weak D call TRBD2 (5 bases). V was cut by 4 bases and J by 7 bases, with 14 bases left in between. The CDR3 covers 13 residues. Germline CDR1 WNHNN, CDR2 SYGVQD (reference sequence). CDR3 residues: CASSGLRSGEQYF. The CDR3 nucleotides are TGCGCCAGCAGTGGATTAAGGTCGGGGGAGCAGTACTTC.

The rearrangement uses TRBV9 and TRBJ2-7; D gene ambiguous. The CDR3 consists of 14 residues. Germline CDR1 SGDLS, CDR2 YYNGEE. The V end was cut by 2 bases, the J end by 0 bases, with 9 bases between. CDR3: CASSVLPSSYEQYF. As DNA, the CDR3 is TGTGCCAGCAGCGTGCTTCCTAGCTCCTACGAGCAGTACTTC.

The rearrangement joins TRBV10-3 to TRBJ2-7, with a weak D call TRBD1 (6 bases). The germline gives CDR1 ENHRY, CDR2 SYGVKD. The V end was cut by 3 bases, the J end by 3 bases, with 6 bases between. The CDR3 contains 12 residues. CDR3 coding DNA: TGTGCCATCAGTGAACAGGGCTACGAGCAGTACTTC. This encodes CAISEQGYEQYF.

The V and J genes are TRBV7-6 and TRBJ1-1; D gene ambiguous. Trimming cost V 1 base and J 0 bases, with 6 bases left between them. CDR3 length: 14 amino acids. Germline CDR1 is SGHVS and CDR2 is FNYEAQ. The CDR3 reads CASSLGPMNTEAFF. In nucleotides, the CDR3 is TGTGCCAGCAGCTTAGGGCCGATGAACACTGAAGCTTTCTTT.

The V call is TRBV2, the J call TRBJ1-2; D call uncertain. This CDR3 is 13 amino acids long. V dropped 2 bases and J dropped 1 base, with 5 bases sitting between them. The V gene's germline CDR1 is SNHLY and CDR2 FYNNEI. Written as DNA, the CDR3 is TGTGCCAGCAGTGAACCGTTTAACTATGGCTACACCTTC. The encoded protein is CASSEPFNYGYTF.

The chain joins TRBV25-1 to TRBJ1-2; 7 positions match TRBD1. This CDR3 comprises 13 residues. Looked up from germline, CDR1 is MGHDK and CDR2 is SYGVNS. V shed 4 bases and J 5 bases; nucleotides not matched to a gene: 4. CDR3 sequence: CASSVDRAYGYTF. CDR3 DNA sequence: TGTGCCAGCAGTGTTGACAGGGCTTATGGCTACACCTTC.

For this clone: The identical CDR3 is also encoded by other nucleotide sequences in the sample. This chain links TRBV9 with TRBJ1-1; perhaps TRBD1 as D (6 bases). The CDR3 sequence is 15 residues long. V lost 0 bases to trimming and J lost 1 base, with 10 bases between them. Germline CDR1 SGDLS, CDR2 YYNGEE. CDR3 residues: CASSVGQGRNTEAFF. The CDR3 DNA reads TGTGCCAGCAGCGTAGGCCAGGGGAGGAACACTGAAGCTTTCTTT.

This chain joins TRBV5-1 and TRBJ2-7; possibly TRBD1 for D (5 bases). The CDR3 consists of 13 residues. Trimming took 4 bases from V and 1 from J, leaving 9 bases between them. The germline gives CDR1 SGHRS, CDR2 YFSETQ. This CDR3 reads CASSLTVSYEQYF. The CDR3 DNA is TGCGCCAGCAGCCTGACAGTTTCCTACGAGCAGTACTTC.

In DNA form, the CDR3 reads TGCGCCAGCAGCCATTTCTTTCGGACGGGAAGCTCTGGAAACACCATATATTTT. It is translated as CASSHFFRTGSSGNTIYF. The rearrangement joins TRBV4-1 to TRBJ1-3, with D unclear. Germline CDR1 and CDR2: MGHRA and YSYEKL. This CDR3 is 18 amino acids long. The V gene lost 3 bases and the J gene lost 0 bases, with 18 bases spanning the gap.

V usage is TRBV29-1 and J usage is TRBJ2-3; D gene uncertain. CDR3 size: 12 residues. Germline values: CDR1 SQVTM, CDR2 ANQGSEA. V gave up 6 bases and J gave up 6 bases, with 13 bases separating them. CDR3 sequence reads: CSVPLVSDTQYF. The DNA for the CDR3 is TGCAGCGTGCCGCTAGTGTCGGATACGCAGTATTTT.

This clone was found once. The chain joins TRBV7-9 to TRBJ2-6; TRBD1 might be the D (6 bases). The CDR3 sequence is 16 residues long. Looked up from germline, CDR1 is SEHNR and CDR2 is FQNEAQ (reference sequence). V shed 1 base and J shed 1 base, with 8 bases lying between them. CDR3 bases: TGTGCCAGCAGCTTAGGCCAGGGGTCTGGGGCCAACGTCCTGACTTTC. Translation gives CASSLGQGSGANVLTF.

This clone was detected only once. The V call is TRBV9, the J call TRBJ1-1; perhaps TRBD1 as D (5 bases). The germline V gene has CDR1 SGDLS and CDR2 YYNGEE. Deletions cut 0 bases from V and 11 bases from J, with 14 bases between. The length of the CDR3 is 13 residues. The CDR3 loop reads CASSVVGAGRAFF. The CDR3 DNA is TGTGCCAGCAGCGTAGTAGGAGCAGGGAGGGCTTTCTTT.

The chain recombines TRBV19 with TRBJ1-3; 7 bases are a match to TRBD1. V lost 9 bases, J lost 0 bases, and 8 bases stayed unmatched. The germline CDR1 and CDR2 sequences are LNHDA and SQIVND (reference sequence). The CDR3 loop spans 15 amino acids. CDR3 coding DNA: TGTGCCAGAATGACAGGGAGATACTCTGGAAACACCATATATTTT. Translated: CARMTGRYSGNTIYF.

The chain couples TRBV19 to TRBJ1-2; D call uncertain. V lost 7 bases, J lost 6 bases, and 18 bases lay in between. Per germline, CDR1 LNHDA and CDR2 SQIVND (reference sequence). CDR3 length: 14 amino acids. The CDR3 spells CASTMMPFEDGYTF. CDR3 DNA sequence: TGTGCCAGTACGATGATGCCGTTTGAGGATGGCTACACCTTC.

CDR3 loop: CASSYGTRKKETQYF. The CDR3 coding sequence is TGCGCCAGCAGCTACGGGACTAGAAAAAAAGAGACCCAGTACTTC. The genes are TRBV5-1 and TRBJ2-5, with 8 nucleotides matching TRBD2. With 3 bases clipped from V and 3 bases from J, the junction kept 7 bases outside the gene matches. The CDR3 has 15 amino acids. Germline CDR1 is SGHRS and CDR2 is YFSETQ.

The rearrangement joins TRBV9 to TRBJ1-1; 8 bases line up with TRBD1. The germline V gene has CDR1 SGDLS and CDR2 YYNGEE. The trim removed 0 bases at V and 3 bases at J, leaving 7 bases unmatched. The CDR3 has 16 residues. CDR3 DNA: TGTGCCAGCAGCGTAGCCCCCGGGACAGGTCACACTGAAGCTTTCTTT. Protein sequence: CASSVAPGTGHTEAFF.

The V and J genes are TRBV18 and TRBJ1-4, with D perhaps matching TRBD1 (6 bases). The CDR3 is made up of 14 amino acids. CDR1 is KGHSH and CDR2 is LQKENI in the germline V gene. Trimming shortened V by 2 bases and J by 8 bases, and 12 bases separated the two germline ends. DNA of the CDR3: TGTGCCAGCTCACCATCAGGGGTTGGCGAAAAACTGTTTTTT. Amino acid sequence: CASSPSGVGEKLFF.

The chain combines TRBV24-1 with TRBJ1-1; D uncertain. CDR1 KGHDR and CDR2 SFDVKD come from the germline V gene. Trimming removed 3 bases at V and 5 bases at J, with 9 bases between. The CDR3 runs 13 residues. The CDR3 DNA is TGTGCCACCAGTGATCTGAGGGATACTGAAGCTTTCTTT. It specifies CATSDLRDTEAFF.

This rearrangement joins TRBV5-1 to TRBJ2-3; a weak D match, TRBD2 (6 bases). The germline CDR1 and CDR2 sequences are SGHRS and YFSETQ. The CDR3 covers 15 residues. Trimming removed 3 bases from V and 5 bases from J, with 16 bases in between. CDR3 in amino acids: CASSSGTRGIDTQYF. CDR3 sequence (DNA): TGCGCCAGCAGCTCTGGGACTCGCGGGATAGATACGCAGTATTTT. The variable domain in full, with the rest retrieved from reference TRBV5-1 and TRBJ2-3, is KAGVTQTPRYLIKTRGQQVTLSCSPISGHRSVSWYQQTPGQGLQFLFEYFSETQRNKGNFPGRFSGRQFSNSRSEMNVSTLELGDSALYLCASSSGTRGIDTQYFGPGTRLTVL.

The V and J genes are TRBV19 and TRBJ2-5; no clear D gene. Germline V CDR1 and CDR2: LNHDA, SQIVND (reference sequence). V was clipped by 7 bases and J by 7 bases, with 16 bases between them. This CDR3 contains 13 residues. The CDR3 reads CASTNRVPGTQYF. CDR3 DNA sequence: TGTGCCAGTACAAACCGGGTCCCCGGGACCCAGTACTTC. Variable domain in full (rest from reference TRBV19 and TRBJ2-5): DGGITQSPKYLFRKEGQNVTLSCEQNLNHDAMYWYRQDPGQGLRLIYYSQIVNDFQKGDIAEGYSVSREKKESFPLTVTSAQKNPTAFYLCASTNRVPGTQYFGPGTRLLVL.